One and the same sample provided the 29 T cell receptor beta chains below, sequenced in a study of CD4 and CD8 cells across lung adenocarcinoma regions. TCRdb passed the PCR reads through MiXCR, listing each CDR3 protein once. Among just over 7,500 distinct CDR3 sequences listed, 45% were seen once. The sequenced sample was CD8+ T cells from the center of a lung tumor. These receptors were taken from a male donor with lung adenocarcinoma. The CD4 and CD8 labels of this study may be unreliable.

This clonotype came up once. This chain uses TRBV6-1 with TRBJ2-2; 10 nucleotides line up with TRBD2. The CDR3 sequence is 17 residues long. V lost 2 bases to trimming and J lost 5 bases; unmatched junction nucleotides: 8. Germline CDR1 is MNHNS and CDR2 is SASEGT. This CDR3 reads CASSERLAGEGTGELFF. DNA for the CDR3: TGTGCCAGCAGTGAAAGGCTAGCGGGGGAGGGGACCGGGGAGCTGTTTTTT.

The genes are TRBV7-6 and TRBJ2-1; D unresolved. The J call may be faulty, since TRBJ2-7 better matches the DNA end. The germline CDR1 and CDR2 sequences are SGHVS and FNYEAQ. This CDR3 is 17 amino acids long. The CDR3 protein is CASSLAGGASGPYEQYF. The CDR3, as DNA: TGTGCCAGCAGCTTAGCGGGCGGAGCTTCTGGTCCCTACGAGCAGTACTTC.

Notes on this clonotype: The junction does not match germline at one end; this may be a read error. V and J are TRBV10-1 and TRBJ2-3, with no clear D. Germline values: CDR1 WNHNN, CDR2 SYGVQD (reference sequence). The CDR3 contains 13 residues. The CDR3 is CARRQRGKDTQYF. CDR3 nucleotide sequence: TGCGCCAGGAGGCAGAGAGGCAAAGATACGCAGTACTTT.

Comment on this clonotype: A read error may account for a junction end that differs from germline. The chain has TRBV10-2 and TRBJ2-3, with D maybe TRBD1 (6 bases). CDR3 length equals 14 residues. From germline, CDR1 is WSHSY and CDR2 SAAADI. CDR3 region: CASSRVAGADMQYF. CDR3 bases: TGCGCCAGCAGCCGGGTGGCAGGGGCAGATATGCAGTACTTT.

The J gene is TRBJ2-1, the V gene TRBV10-1; no clear D gene. Germline V gene lookup returns CDR1 WNHNN and CDR2 SYGVQD (reference sequence). The CDR3 is 15 residues long. V lost 7 bases, J lost 6 bases, and 19 bases lay in between. In DNA, the CDR3 is TGCGCCAGCATTCAAGGAGTTCAGAGGACCAATGAGCAGTTCTTC. It translates to CASIQGVQRTNEQFF.

The chain combines TRBV27 with TRBJ2-3, with D unresolved. CDR3 length: 15 amino acids. Deletions cut 0 bases from V and 1 base from J, with 8 bases between. Per the germline V gene, CDR1 is MNHEY and CDR2 is SMNVEV (reference sequence). As DNA, the CDR3 is TGTGCCAGCAGTTTATCGTCCGGCCGCACAGATACGCAGTATTTT. Protein sequence: CASSLSSGRTDTQYF.

The chain couples TRBV9 to TRBJ2-2, with 7 bases matching TRBD2. V gave up 3 bases and J gave up 4 bases; unmatched junction bases: 12. The CDR3 length is 17 residues. Germline values: CDR1 SGDLS, CDR2 YYNGEE. For the CDR3, the DNA is TGTGCCAGCAGCGAGCACCCCCCGACTAGCTCCACCGGGGAGCTGTTTTTT. It encodes CASSEHPPTSSTGELFF.

This clonotype was recorded at least ten times. The chain is built from TRBV6-1 and TRBJ1-5; D is unclear. V was pared by 1 base and J by 6 bases, with 7 bases between. The CDR3 is 13 residues long. The germline CDR1 and CDR2 sequences are MNHNS and SASEGT. DNA for the CDR3: TGTGCCAGCAGTGAAGTGGAACTTCAGCCCCAGCATTTT. Protein: CASSEVELQPQHF.

This clonotype was counted at least ten times. The chain combines TRBV6-5 with TRBJ2-1; 11 nucleotides match TRBD2. The germline V gene has CDR1 MNHEY and CDR2 SVGAGI. With 0 bases clipped from V and 7 bases from J, the junction kept 8 bases outside the gene matches. The CDR3 contains 17 residues. CDR3 protein: CASSYSSTSGGSNEQFF. The CDR3 DNA sequence: TGTGCCAGCAGTTACTCGAGCACTAGCGGGGGCTCGAATGAGCAGTTCTTC.

The CDR3 DNA reads TGTGCCAGCAGGTCACCGATCCGGGACAGGGGTAATGAGCAGTTCTTC. Residues: CASRSPIRDRGNEQFF. V usage is TRBV6-1 and J usage is TRBJ2-1; 10 bases agree with TRBD1. With 6 bases clipped from V and 7 bases from J, the junction kept 12 bases outside the gene matches. The CDR3 is made up of 16 amino acids. Germline V lookup: CDR1 MNHNS, CDR2 SASEGT.

This clonotype was detected only a few times. J is TRBJ2-1 and V is TRBV3-1, with D unresolved. The CDR3 has 12 residues. The V gene's germline CDR1 is LGHDT and CDR2 YNNKEL (reference sequence). Trimming cost V 6 bases and J 3 bases, with 6 bases left between them. The CDR3 DNA follows: TGTGCCAGCAGAAGCCTCTACAATGAGCAGTTCTTC. Translation: CASRSLYNEQFF.

The rearrangement uses TRBV4-1 and TRBJ2-5, with D maybe TRBD2 (7 bases). V lost 8 bases and J 1 base, leaving 20 bases between the germline ends. The CDR3 sequence is 16 residues long. Germline lookup yields CDR1 MGHRA and CDR2 YSYEKL. CDR3 bases: TGCGCCAGCGGGGGAACGGGGGGAGGGGGCCAAGAGACCCAGTACTTC. Protein product: CASGGTGGGGQETQYF.

This chain joins TRBV10-3 and TRBJ2-5; no definite D call. This CDR3 region has 12 residues. The germline V and J ends were trimmed by 2 bases and 5 bases, with 6 bases remaining between them. Germline V lookup: CDR1 ENHRY, CDR2 SYGVKD. The CDR3 nucleotides are TGTGCCATCAGTGAGGTCTTGGAGACCCAGTACTTC. It encodes CAISEVLETQYF.

The chain has TRBV10-3 and TRBJ2-1, with TRBD2 identical over 10 bases. The germline gives CDR1 ENHRY, CDR2 SYGVKD. After removal of 4 bases from V and 7 bases from J, the junction contained 7 bases not matched to a gene. The CDR3 extends over 15 amino acids. This CDR3 reads CAISASASGGNEQFF. In DNA form, the CDR3 reads TGTGCCATCAGTGCTTCGGCTAGCGGGGGTAATGAGCAGTTCTTC.

This chain connects TRBV3-1 to TRBJ2-1; 8 bases fit TRBD2. Trimming removed 1 base from V and 1 base from J; junction bases left unmatched: 6. Germline CDR1 and CDR2: LGHDT and YNNKEL (reference sequence). The CDR3 is made up of 17 amino acids. The CDR3 loop reads CASSQGTSGASYNEQFF. Here the CDR3 DNA reads TGTGCCAGCAGCCAAGGTACTAGCGGTGCTTCCTACAATGAGCAGTTCTTC.

In the case of this clonotype: The junction departs from germline at one end; a sequencing error may be responsible. The chain has TRBV6-1 and TRBJ2-3; 10 bases map to TRBD1. The CDR3 loop spans 16 amino acids. Germline V CDR1 and CDR2: MNHNS, SASEGT. The CDR3 nucleotides are TGTGCCAGCAGTGAAGCCGGGACAGGGGTTGGGGAGACCCAGTACTTT. Translating gives CASSEAGTGVGETQYF.

A note on this clonotype: It is unclear where the CDR3 begins or ends on the DNA, so no DNA is shown, and the CDR3 is as TCRdb lists it. This sequence joins TRBV6-1 and TRBJ2-2; TRBD1, the table's D call, lacks a check against the DNA. Inclusive of both ends, the CDR3 amounts to 22 amino acids. Germline V gives CDR1 MNHNS, CDR2 SASEGT. CDR3 sequence: CASSTDSASYEQYFGNTGELFF.

The CDR3, as DNA: TGTGCCAGCAGTGAAGAAAGGAGCTCCTACGAGCAGTACTTC. The encoded protein is CASSEERSSYEQYF. V is TRBV6-1 and J is TRBJ2-7; D remains ambiguous. With 1 base removed from V and 0 bases from J, the gap between germline ends came to 7 bases. Germline assignment: CDR1 MNHNS and CDR2 SASEGT. The CDR3 contains 14 residues.

The CDR3 region is CASTPSGRYNEQFF. The CDR3 nucleotides read TGTGCCAGCACGCCTAGCGGGAGATACAATGAGCAGTTCTTC. This chain links TRBV27 with TRBJ2-1; 10 positions match TRBD2. The V gene's germline CDR1 is MNHEY and CDR2 SMNVEV (reference sequence). The CDR3 is 14 residues long. Trimming at V came to 7 bases and at J to 4 bases, leaving 4 bases not matched to a gene.

This rearrangement joins TRBV4-1 to TRBJ2-5, with TRBD1 matching 8 bases. Germline assignment: CDR1 MGHRA and CDR2 YSYEKL. V was pared by 3 bases and J by 3 bases, with 3 bases of the junction left unmatched. The CDR3 spans 14 residues. The CDR3 DNA sequence: TGCGCCAGCAGCCACCCGGACAGGGAAGAGACCCAGTACTTC. Its protein product is CASSHPDREETQYF.

This chain uses TRBV9 with TRBJ2-3; 7 nucleotides agree with TRBD2. After removal of 3 bases from V and 3 bases from J, the junction contained 4 bases not matched to a gene. The CDR3 runs to 14 residues. Germline V lookup: CDR1 SGDLS, CDR2 YYNGEE. CDR3 bases: TGTGCCAGCAGCGGGAGGCGGGGGACAGATACGCAGTATTTT. It encodes CASSGRRGTDTQYF.

The rearrangement uses TRBV9 and TRBJ2-3, with D unclear. Trimming removed 3 bases at V and 12 bases at J, with 17 bases between. The CDR3 consists of 13 residues. Germline V lookup: CDR1 SGDLS, CDR2 YYNGEE. CDR3 coding DNA: TGTGCCAGCAGCGGGGGAAGCACAGAGACCCAGTATTTT. Amino acids: CASSGGSTETQYF. Complete variable domain (other parts from reference TRBV9 and TRBJ2-3): DSGVTQTPKHLITATGQRVTLRCSPRSGDLSVYWYQQSLDQGLQFLIQYYNGEERAKGNILERFSAQQFPDLHSELNLSSLELGDSALYFCASSGGSTETQYFGPGTRLTVL.

Comments on this clonotype: A junction end diverges from the germline sequence, so it may reflect a read error. The chain employs TRBV4-1 and TRBJ2-5; D may be TRBD2 (7 bases). Germline V gene lookup returns CDR1 MGHRA and CDR2 YSYEKL. The length of the CDR3 is 19 residues. The CDR3 DNA sequence: TGCGCCAGCAGCCAAGTAGGGGGGGTCGGGGGCCGGGCCCAAAAGACCCAGTACTTC. Translated, it gives CASSQVGGVGGRAQKTQYF.

This clonotype showed up many times. The gene calls are TRBV27 and TRBJ2-5; D is uncertain. The CDR3 has 15 amino acids. The V end lost 0 bases, the J end lost 5 bases, and 13 bases lay between the germline ends. Looked up from germline, CDR1 is MNHEY and CDR2 is SMNVEV (reference sequence). The CDR3 DNA follows: TGTGCCAGCAGTTTATCTCCCACGGGTGTGGAGACCCAGTACTTC. Translated, it gives CASSLSPTGVETQYF.

The rearrangement uses TRBV4-1 and TRBJ2-1; D unresolved. V was shortened by 1 base and J by 5 bases, with 9 bases between the two germline ends. CDR3 length equals 14 residues. Germline lookup yields CDR1 MGHRA and CDR2 YSYEKL. The CDR3 nucleotides read TGCGCCAGCAGCCAAGTTACTGGGGACAATGAGCAGTTCTTC. This codes for CASSQVTGDNEQFF.

The chain uses TRBV10-1 and TRBJ2-1; D gene ambiguous. V lost 3 bases, J lost 4 bases, and 10 bases lay in between. Germline values: CDR1 WNHNN, CDR2 SYGVQD (reference sequence). The length of the CDR3 is 14 residues. CDR3 in DNA: TGCGCCAGCAGTGATTTTTATCTTTACAATGAGCAGTTCTTC. Residues: CASSDFYLYNEQFF.

This chain connects TRBV27 to TRBJ2-1; no clear D. The tail of the sequence fits TRBJ2-5 better, so the J call may be wrong. The CDR3 sequence is 13 residues long. Germline assignment: CDR1 MNHEY and CDR2 SMNVEV (reference sequence). In nucleotides, the CDR3 is TGTGCCAGCAGTTTACGTATACGCGAGACCCAGTACTTC. Encoded protein: CASSLRIRETQYF.

The DNA of the CDR3 is TGTGCCAGCAGTGAACGGACATCCGTCCTTGATACGCAGTATTTT. Translated: CASSERTSVLDTQYF. V gene TRBV6-1 combines with J gene TRBJ2-3, with D tentatively TRBD1 (5 bases). V was trimmed by 2 bases and J by 6 bases, leaving 15 bases between them. CDR1 and CDR2 (germline): MNHNS, SASEGT. CDR3 size: 15 residues.

The chain joins TRBV3-1 to TRBJ2-1; TRBD2 matches 11 bases. The V gene's germline CDR1 is LGHDT and CDR2 YNNKEL (reference sequence). V dropped 8 bases and J dropped 5; count of bases not matched to a gene: 5. The CDR3 sequence is 14 residues long. This CDR3 reads CASLGTSGNNEQFF. CDR3 in DNA: TGTGCCAGCCTCGGGACTAGCGGAAACAATGAGCAGTTCTTC.